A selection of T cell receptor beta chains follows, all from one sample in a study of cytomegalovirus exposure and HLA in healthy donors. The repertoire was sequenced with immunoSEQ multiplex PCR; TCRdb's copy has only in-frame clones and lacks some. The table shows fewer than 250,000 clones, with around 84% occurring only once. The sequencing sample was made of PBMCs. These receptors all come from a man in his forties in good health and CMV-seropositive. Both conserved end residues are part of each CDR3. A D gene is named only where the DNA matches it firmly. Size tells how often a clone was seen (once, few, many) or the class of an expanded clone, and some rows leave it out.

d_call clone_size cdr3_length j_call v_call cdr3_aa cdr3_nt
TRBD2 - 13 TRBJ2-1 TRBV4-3 CASRLAGGNEQFF TGCGCCAGCAGACTAGCGGGAGGCAATGAGCAGTTCTTC
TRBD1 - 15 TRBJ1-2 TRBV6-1 CASRDRGKENYGYTF TGTGCCAGCAGGGACAGGGGGAAAGAGAACTATGGCTACACCTTC
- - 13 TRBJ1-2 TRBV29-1 CSVDTVVNYGYTF TGCAGCGTTGACACAGTCGTGAACTATGGCTACACCTTC
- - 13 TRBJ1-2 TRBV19 CASSINRDYGYTF TGTGCCAGTAGTATTAACCGCGACTATGGCTACACCTTC
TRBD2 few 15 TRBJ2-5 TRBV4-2 CASSRAGLAKETQYF TGTGCCAGCAGCCGAGCCGGACTAGCGAAGGAGACCCAGTACTTC
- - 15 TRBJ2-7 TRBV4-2 CASSQDPGFSYEQYF TGTGCCAGCAGCCAAGACCCGGGTTTCTCCTACGAGCAGTACTTC
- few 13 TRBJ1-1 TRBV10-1 CASRARVGTEAFF TGCGCCAGCAGAGCCAGGGTCGGCACTGAAGCTTTCTTT
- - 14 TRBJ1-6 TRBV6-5 CASSPGTGDSPLHF TGTGCCAGCAGCCCCGGAACAGGCGACTCACCCCTCCACTTT
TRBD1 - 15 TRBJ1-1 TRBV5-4 CASSSMDRGDTEAFF TGTGCCAGCAGCTCTATGGACAGGGGGGACACTGAAGCTTTCTTT
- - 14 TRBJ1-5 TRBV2 CASSVGQWSQPQHF TGTGCCAGCAGTGTCGGACAGTGGTCCCAGCCCCAGCATTTT
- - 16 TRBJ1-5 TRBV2 CASSPYSRTSNQPQHF TGTGCCAGCAGTCCCTATTCGCGTACTAGCAATCAGCCCCAGCATTTT
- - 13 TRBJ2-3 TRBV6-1 CATGGESTDTQYF TGTGCCACTGGGGGCGAAAGCACAGATACGCAGTATTTT
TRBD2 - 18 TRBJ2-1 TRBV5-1 CASSLTSGGHTNGNEQFF TGCGCCAGCAGCCTCACTAGCGGGGGCCACACCAACGGCAATGAGCAGTTCTTC
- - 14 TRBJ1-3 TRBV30 CACLPGKLGNTIYF TGTGCCTGCCTCCCGGGGAAGCTTGGAAACACCATATATTTT
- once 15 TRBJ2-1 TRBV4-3 CASSQDPRSYNEQFF TGCGCCAGCAGCCAAGACCCCCGCTCCTACAATGAGCAGTTCTTC
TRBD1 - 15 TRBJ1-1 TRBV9 CASTPEGTGNTEAFF TGTGCCAGCACTCCCGAGGGGACAGGTAACACTGAAGCTTTCTTT
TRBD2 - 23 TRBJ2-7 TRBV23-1 CASSQSRKTPLAGDISLTYEQYF TGCGCCAGCAGTCAATCGAGAAAGACCCCACTAGCGGGAGATATATCTCTGACCTACGAGCAGTACTTC
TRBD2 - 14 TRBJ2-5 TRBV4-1 CASSLAGGRETQYF TGCGCCAGCAGCCTAGCGGGGGGGAGGGAGACCCAGTACTTC
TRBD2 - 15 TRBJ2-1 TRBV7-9 CTIHPGSGTLNEQFF TGTACGATACATCCCGGGAGCGGGACCTTGAATGAGCAGTTCTTC
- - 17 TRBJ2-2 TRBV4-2 CASSQVGTGISTGELFF TGTGCCAGCAGCCAAGTCGGTACAGGGATTTCCACCGGGGAGCTGTTTTTT